What follows are 19 T cell receptor beta chains derived from one specimen sequenced in a study of CD8 T cells in ankylosing spondylitis. TCRdb ran MiXCR on the 5' RACE reads and lists one entry per CDR3 protein. Counted here are hundreds of thousands of distinct CDR3 sequences, around 19% occurring once; the ten biggest clones make up roughly 8%. Sequences were obtained from blood, either unsorted or a sorted T cell fraction (not recorded which). These receptor sequences come from a male donor with ankylosing spondylitis or in good health (not recorded which).

The rearrangement links TRBV7-9 to TRBJ2-1; D might be TRBD1 or TRBD2, each matching 5 bases. The length of the CDR3 is 14 residues. V was trimmed by 4 bases and J by 9 bases, leaving 16 bases between them. The germline CDR1 and CDR2 sequences are SEHNR and FQNEAQ (reference sequence). This CDR3 is CASSSFNAGSEQFF. CDR3 sequence (DNA): TGTGCCAGCAGCTCCTTTAATGCAGGGAGTGAGCAGTTCTTC.

V usage is TRBV5-1 and J usage is TRBJ2-1; 11 nucleotides match TRBD1. Per the germline V gene, CDR1 is SGHRS and CDR2 is YFSETQ. This CDR3 is built from 16 residues. V dropped 2 bases and J dropped 3; count of bases not matched to a gene: 4. As DNA, the CDR3 is TGCGCCAGCAGCTTCCCCGGGACAGGGGGCTACAATGAGCAGTTCTTC. It codes for CASSFPGTGGYNEQFF.

This clonotype was seen at least ten times. This sequence joins TRBV20-1 and TRBJ2-5; unclear D gene. This CDR3 contains 12 residues. Germline CDR1 DFQATT, CDR2 SNEGSKA (reference sequence). In DNA form, the CDR3 reads TGCGTGGTAGATGGGTACCAAGAGACCCAGTACTTC. Residues: CVVDGYQETQYF.

This clonotype has just a few counts. This chain joins TRBV24-1 and TRBJ2-1; 14 bases map to TRBD2. Germline CDR1 is KGHDR and CDR2 is SFDVKD. The CDR3 runs to 15 residues. V trimming: 4 bases; J trimming: 6 bases; junction bases outside the gene matches: 1. CDR3 in DNA: TGTGCCACCAGTGAGACTAGCGGGAGGGCCAATGAGCAGTTCTTC. This translates into CATSETSGRANEQFF.

The chain uses TRBV12-3 or TRBV12-4 and TRBJ2-5; possibly TRBD1 or TRBD2 for D (6 bases each). The CDR3 covers 15 residues. V lost 4 bases, J lost 10 bases, and 22 bases lay in between. CDR3 residues: CASSSNLKGGRDQYF. As DNA, the CDR3 is TGTGCCAGCAGTTCCAATCTCAAGGGGGGTCGGGACCAGTACTTC.

This clonotype showed up just a few times. The gene calls are TRBV7-6 and TRBJ2-5; 7 bases fit TRBD2. From germline, CDR1 is SGHVS and CDR2 FNYEAQ. CDR3 length: 13 amino acids. The J segment lost 4 bases and the V segment lost 7 bases, leaving 6 bases of the junction unmatched. This CDR3 reads CASTRDYGETQYF. In nucleotides, the CDR3 is TGTGCCAGCACCCGGGACTACGGAGAGACCCAGTACTTC.

The rearrangement joins TRBV4-1 to TRBJ2-2; tentatively, D is TRBD1 (6 bases). V lost 2 bases, J lost 5 bases, and 12 bases lay in between. Germline assignment: CDR1 MGHRA and CDR2 YSYEKL. The CDR3 length is 15 residues. The CDR3 DNA sequence: TGCGCCAGCAGCCAACCAGGGGTTGGGACCGGGGAGCTGTTTTTT. It is translated as CASSQPGVGTGELFF.

The chain employs TRBV20-1 and TRBJ1-5; D may be TRBD1 (6 bases). Trimming pared 6 bases from V and 0 bases from J, leaving 9 bases between. Germline-derived CDR1 and CDR2 are DFQATT and SNEGSKA (reference sequence). CDR3 length equals 13 residues. The CDR3 region has the DNA TGCAGTGCGAGACAGGATAGCAATCAGCCCCAGCATTTT. It translates to CSARQDSNQPQHF.

The rearrangement uses TRBV5-1 and TRBJ2-4; 8 nucleotides align to TRBD2. This CDR3 region has 16 residues. The ends lost 4 bases at V and 0 bases at J; junction bases unmatched: 6. Looked up from germline, CDR1 is SGHRS and CDR2 is YFSETQ. This CDR3 is CASSQLAGLAKNIQYF. CDR3 DNA sequence: TGCGCCAGCAGCCAGTTAGCGGGATTAGCCAAAAACATTCAGTACTTC.

This clonotype was counted at least ten times. The CDR3 DNA sequence: TGTGCCACTCTGCGGAGAGGGCCCGGGGCCAACGTCCTGACTTTC. Translated: CATLRRGPGANVLTF. The V call is TRBV6-1, the J call TRBJ2-6; perhaps TRBD2 as D (5 bases). V lost 10 bases and J lost 4, with 17 bases in between. The CDR3 is 15 amino acids. Germline loops: CDR1 MNHNS, CDR2 SASEGT.

Concerning this clonotype: A single base separates this from a much larger clone, so it may be a read error. V usage is TRBV5-1 and J usage is TRBJ2-5; D not certain. Germline V gene sequence: CDR1 SGHRS, CDR2 YFSETQ. The CDR3 sequence is 13 residues long. Here the CDR3 DNA reads TGCGCCAGAAGCTTGGCCGTTGGAGAGACCCAGTACTTC. Protein product: CARSLAVGETQYF.

J is TRBJ2-3 and V is TRBV10-3, with unresolved D. V lost 0 bases to trimming and J lost 2 bases, with 12 bases between them. The CDR3 totals 16 residues. Germline V lookup: CDR1 ENHRY, CDR2 SYGVKD. CDR3 nucleotides: TGTGCCATCAGTGAGTCGGGCACAACTTTCACAGATACGCAGTATTTT. Translation: CAISESGTTFTDTQYF.

This clonotype was found a few times. The genes are TRBV12-3 or TRBV12-4 and TRBJ2-5; D is unresolved. Trimming took off 3 bases at V and 4 bases at J, with 3 bases between the two ends. The length of the CDR3 is 11 residues. CDR3 nucleotides: TGTGCCAGCAGTTTTATAGAGACCCAGTACTTC. Translated, it gives CASSFIETQYF.

This clonotype was detected only a few times. The chain uses TRBV24-1 and TRBJ1-5; D perhaps matches TRBD1 (5 bases). CDR3 length equals 14 residues. Germline lookup yields CDR1 KGHDR and CDR2 SFDVKD. V dropped 4 bases and J dropped 5 bases, with 11 bases sitting between them. DNA for the CDR3: TGTGCCACCAGTGACCCCGGGACGGATCAGCCCCAGCATTTT. This translates into CATSDPGTDQPQHF.

V and J are TRBV12-3 or TRBV12-4 and TRBJ2-5; the D gene is possibly TRBD2 (7 bases). V was pared by 8 bases and J by 5 bases, with 15 bases between. The CDR3 runs to 13 residues. This CDR3 reads CASRYGGRETQYF. In DNA, the CDR3 is TGTGCCAGCCGATACGGGGGGCGGGAGACCCAGTACTTC.

The table lists this clonotype with a few counts. CDR3 in amino acids: CASSFSQGGANVLTF. The CDR3 DNA sequence: TGTGCCAGCAGTTTTTCCCAGGGGGGGGCCAACGTCCTGACTTTC. This chain links TRBV12-3 or TRBV12-4 with TRBJ2-6, with D perhaps matching TRBD1 (6 bases). This CDR3 has 15 amino acids. Trimming cost V 3 bases and J 4 bases, with 10 bases left between them.

This clonotype was observed a few times. The J gene is TRBJ1-1, the V gene TRBV6-5; D remains ambiguous. Germline V gene data show CDR1 as MNHEY and CDR2 as SVGAGI. V lost 0 bases and J 0 bases, leaving 8 bases between the germline ends. The CDR3 runs to 15 residues. CDR3 nucleotide sequence: TGTGCCAGCAGTTACTCACCACGGGTGAACACTGAAGCTTTCTTT. Amino acids: CASSYSPRVNTEAFF.

This clonotype showed up just a few times. This chain uses TRBV30 with TRBJ1-1; a possible D gene is TRBD1 (6 bases). V shed 5 bases and J shed 1 base, with 11 bases lying between them. Germline assignment: CDR1 GTSNPN and CDR2 SVGIG (reference sequence). This CDR3 comprises 13 residues. The DNA of the CDR3 is TGTGCCTGGCAGCGACAGGCGAACACTGAAGCTTTCTTT. This translates into CAWQRQANTEAFF.

The V and J genes are TRBV5-1 and TRBJ2-3; TRBD1 agrees at 7 bases. The CDR3 totals 13 residues. Germline CDR1 reads SGHRS; CDR2 reads YFSETQ. J lost 1 base, V lost 9 bases, and 5 bases had no gene match. CDR3 in amino acids: CANRGQGTDTQYF. DNA for the CDR3: TGCGCCAACAGAGGACAGGGCACAGATACGCAGTATTTT.